This passage covers 21 T cell receptor beta chains from one sample sequenced in a study of blood T cell repertoires in COVID-19. Measured with immunoSEQ multiplex PCR; TCRdb has only the in-frame clones, and not every one. The repertoire includes about 240,000 clones, about 84% of them detected once, and 9% to 15% sits in the top ten. The sample taken for sequencing was peripheral blood. Source of these receptors: an elderly man with acute or convalescent COVID-19.

As concerns this clone: Germline is not matched at one junction end, which may reflect a read error. This sequence joins TRBV28 and TRBJ1-5; TRBD1 matches at 9 bases. CDR3 size: 16 residues. From germline, CDR1 is MDHEN and CDR2 SYDVKM. The CDR3 here is CAGSFATGGNFKPQHF. The CDR3 DNA reads as TGTGCCGGCAGTTTCGCGACAGGGGGGAACTTTAAGCCCCAGCATTTT.

V is TRBV6-1 and J is TRBJ1-4; D gene unclear. Trimming pared 3 bases from V and 2 bases from J, leaving 10 bases between. This CDR3 is 15 amino acids long. Germline assignment: CDR1 MNHNS and CDR2 SASEGT. The DNA of the CDR3 is TGTGCCAGCAGTGACCAACCAGGCACTAATGAAAAACTGTTTTTT. Its translation: CASSDQPGTNEKLFF.

This chain joins TRBV28 and TRBJ1-5; 7 nucleotides align to TRBD1. Per germline, CDR1 MDHEN and CDR2 SYDVKM. Unmatched junction bases numbered 14, after V lost 6 bases and J lost 6 bases. The CDR3 runs to 16 residues. The DNA for the CDR3 is TGTGCCAGCAGCTCAGGTGGGGCAGGGGGTGGTCAGCCCCAGCATTTT. Translated: CASSSGGAGGGQPQHF.

This chain uses TRBV6-2 or TRBV6-3 with TRBJ1-5; tentatively, D is TRBD1 (6 bases). V shed 5 bases and J shed 7 bases, with 15 bases lying between them. In germline, CDR1 is MNHEY, CDR2 SVGEGT. This CDR3 contains 14 residues. CDR3 sequence (DNA): TGTGCCAGCAGTCTCATACAGGGTCTCCAGCCCCAGCATTTT. It specifies CASSLIQGLQPQHF.

The rearrangement uses TRBV18 and TRBJ1-5; TRBD1 matches 8 bases. The CDR3 length is 15 residues. Germline lookup yields CDR1 KGHSH and CDR2 LQKENI. V dropped 3 bases and J dropped 5; count of bases not matched to a gene: 6. The CDR3 protein is CASSPRTGSYQPQHF. Written as DNA, the CDR3 is TGTGCCAGCTCACCGAGGACAGGGAGTTATCAGCCCCAGCATTTT.

V is TRBV11-2 and J is TRBJ2-2, with D perhaps TRBD1 (5 bases). V was trimmed by 4 bases and J by 6 bases, leaving 9 bases between them. The CDR3 is 13 residues long. Germline V lookup: CDR1 SGHAT, CDR2 FQNNGV. This chain's CDR3 is CASSSDRPGELFF. The CDR3 nucleotides are TGTGCCAGCAGCTCCGACAGACCCGGGGAGCTGTTTTTT.

The chain has TRBV3-1 (or the pseudogene TRBV3-2) and TRBJ2-2; a weak D match, TRBD2 (7 bases). CDR1 and CDR2 from the germline V gene are LGHDT and YNNKEL (reference sequence). V lost 1 base and J 6 bases, leaving 18 bases between the germline ends. The CDR3 consists of 17 residues. The DNA of the CDR3 is TGTGCCAGCAGCCAAGGGTCGCGGGGGCGAAATCCCGGGGAGCTGTTTTTT. Translation: CASSQGSRGRNPGELFF.

The chain's CDR3 is CASRQNWNTGELFF. CDR3 DNA: TGTGCCAGTAGGCAGAATTGGAACACCGGGGAGCTGTTTTTT. The chain joins TRBV19 to TRBJ2-2, with unresolved D. The V gene lost 6 bases and the J gene lost 1 base, with 9 bases spanning the gap. Germline lookup yields CDR1 LNHDA and CDR2 SQIVND (reference sequence). The CDR3 totals 14 residues.

The chain carries TRBV5-5 and TRBJ1-1, with 8 bases identical to TRBD1. J gave up 5 bases and V 7 bases, and 13 bases lay outside the gene matches. CDR3 length: 15 amino acids. From germline, CDR1 is SGHKS and CDR2 YYEKEE (reference sequence). The chain's CDR3 is CASGLAGQGGTEAFF. DNA for the CDR3: TGTGCCAGCGGCCTGGCAGGACAGGGTGGAACTGAAGCTTTCTTT.

This sequence joins TRBV7-2 and TRBJ1-6; D is possibly TRBD1 (5 bases). This CDR3 is 14 amino acids long. Germline CDR1 reads SGHTA; CDR2 reads FQGNSA. Deletions cut 5 bases from V and 8 bases from J, with 13 bases between. DNA of the CDR3: TGTGCCAGCAGCCTAGACATAGGGGATTCACCCCTCCACTTT. This translates into CASSLDIGDSPLHF.

The chain employs TRBV6-1 and TRBJ2-3, with 8 bases matching TRBD2. This CDR3 is built from 16 residues. Germline V gene lookup returns CDR1 MNHNS and CDR2 SASEGT. V was clipped by 4 bases and J by 7 bases; unmatched bases: 13. CDR3 loop: CASSALSRGGLNTQYF. The DNA for the CDR3 is TGTGCCAGCAGTGCACTTTCCCGGGGGGGGTTAAATACGCAGTATTTT.

This clone was recorded a few times. The rearrangement links TRBV10-3 to TRBJ2-6; D possibly corresponds to TRBD2 (5 bases). CDR3 length: 16 amino acids. From germline, CDR1 is ENHRY and CDR2 SYGVKD. The ends were cut back, 6 bases at V and 1 base at J, with 13 bases in the middle. This CDR3 is CAIRRGPESGANVLTF. The CDR3, as DNA: TGTGCCATCAGGCGCGGGCCTGAGTCTGGGGCCAACGTCCTGACTTTC.

Written as DNA, the CDR3 is TGTGCCAGTAGTGGGGGCCAAAGGGGGTCACCCCTCCACTTT. Encoded protein: CASSGGQRGSPLHF. This sequence joins TRBV19 and TRBJ1-6; TRBD1 might be the D (6 bases). The germline gives CDR1 LNHDA, CDR2 SQIVND (reference sequence). The V end lost 5 bases, the J end lost 10 bases, and 15 bases lay between the germline ends. The CDR3 loop spans 14 amino acids.

This clone was picked up one time. The chain recombines TRBV5-1 with TRBJ2-1; D gene unclear. The CDR3 covers 12 residues. The V and J ends lost 0 bases and 6 bases respectively, with 4 bases between them. The V gene's germline CDR1 is SGHRS and CDR2 YFSETQ. CDR3 bases: TGCGCCAGCAGCTTGGATCTCAATGAGCAGTTCTTC. Its protein product is CASSLDLNEQFF.

The genes are TRBV29-1 and TRBJ1-1; no firm D call. The germline gives CDR1 SQVTM, CDR2 ANQGSEA. The CDR3 contains 10 residues. V was cut by 6 bases and J by 7 bases, with 9 bases left in between. The CDR3 coding sequence is TGCAGCGTGGCTGATATTGAAGCTTTCTTT. Translated, it gives CSVADIEAFF.

About this clone: At the DNA level, this CDR3 is encoded by other sequences in the same sample as well. The chain carries TRBV28 and TRBJ1-1; unclear D gene. The V end lost 5 bases, the J end lost 2 bases, and 12 bases lay between the germline ends. Germline CDR1 and CDR2: MDHEN and SYDVKM. This CDR3 is built from 14 residues. CDR3 bases: TGTGCCAGCAGTCCCTTGGGGAGTAACACTGAAGCTTTCTTT. Translated, it gives CASSPLGSNTEAFF.

The chain combines TRBV7-9 with TRBJ1-5, with TRBD1 identical over 8 bases. CDR1 is SEHNR and CDR2 is FQNEAQ in the germline V gene (reference sequence). Germline trimming cut 5 bases from V and 6 bases from J; bases unmatched to any gene: 3. There are 13 residues in the CDR3. The CDR3 nucleotides are TGTGCCAGCAGCCATACAGGGGGTCAGCCCCAGCATTTT. It codes for CASSHTGGQPQHF.

With regard to this clone: This CDR3 is also generated by other DNA sequences in the sample. V usage is TRBV3-1 (or the pseudogene TRBV3-2) and J usage is TRBJ1-1; D is possibly TRBD1 (6 bases). The CDR3 extends over 13 amino acids. Deletions cut 4 bases from V and 1 base from J, with 7 bases between. CDR1 and CDR2 (germline): LGHDT, YNNKEL (reference sequence). The CDR3 sequence: CASSPTGNTEAFF. The CDR3 region has the DNA TGTGCCAGCAGCCCGACAGGGAACACTGAAGCTTTCTTT.

This clone has only one observation. V is TRBV3-1 (or the pseudogene TRBV3-2) and J is TRBJ1-2; weak D call: TRBD1 (6 bases). V gave up 4 bases and J gave up 2 bases, with 8 bases separating them. CDR1 is LGHDT, CDR2 YNNKEL, per germline (reference sequence). The CDR3 length is 13 residues. The DNA for the CDR3 is TGTGCCAGCAGCCCGGGACAAAACTATGGCTACACCTTC. Protein product: CASSPGQNYGYTF.

This clone was detected once. This chain links TRBV3-1 (or the pseudogene TRBV3-2) with TRBJ1-2, with D possibly TRBD1 on 6 matching bases. This CDR3 has 14 residues. Trimming pared 3 bases from V and 7 bases from J, leaving 15 bases between. Germline CDR1 reads LGHDT; CDR2 reads YNNKEL (reference sequence). CDR3 sequence (DNA): TGTGCCAGCAGCCAGACCGGGACACGGGTTGGCTACACCTTC. Its translation: CASSQTGTRVGYTF.

V and J are TRBV20-1 and TRBJ1-5; D uncertain. In germline, CDR1 is DFQATT, CDR2 SNEGSKA (reference sequence). Trimming took 3 bases from V and 2 from J, leaving 8 bases between them. The CDR3 consists of 13 residues. The CDR3 loop is CSASGEGNQPQHF. The CDR3 DNA is TGCAGTGCTAGTGGGGAGGGCAATCAGCCCCAGCATTTT.